The following is a T cell receptor (beta chain) sequence with its context. Antigen: not known. The junction and the germline gene differ at one end; a read error may be behind it. Distinct nucleotide sequences in the sample also encode this CDR3. The sample belongs to a study of T cell responses to AZD1222 COVID-19 vaccine. Whole-study results and caveats: Clonal diversity may have been underestimated, and the donors were mostly white British, with more females than males. None of the repertoires were sampled until the peak T cell response had passed. Along spike, vaccine-associated CD4 TCRs were found throughout, with dominance at 160-218 and 743-854. In the spike-specific TCR repertoire, nearly half reportedly target unmutated variant regions.

The germline gives CDR1 SGDLS, CDR2 YYNGEE. This CDR3 is 14 amino acids long. Data came from immunoSEQ multiplex PCR; TCRdb stores just in-frame clones and leaves some out. The table records 90,000 to 120,000 clones, around 89% of them present only once. The chain carries TRBV9 and TRBJ1-2, with D maybe TRBD1 (6 bases). The sequence came from an adult in good health. The sample consisted of peripheral blood, taken on day 0 of AZD1222 vaccination. The CDR3 sequence is CASSVGGGLYGYTF. CDR3 DNA: TGCGCCAGCAGCGTAGGCGGGGGGCTCTATGGCTACACCTTC.